This TCR beta chain was documented in a study of blood T cell repertoires in COVID-19. Clinical history reported by participants formed the basis on which cohorts were assigned. The data were produced by immunoSEQ multiplex PCR, yet TCRdb's version contains in-frame clones alone and is incomplete. In the table there are about 160,000 clones, 80% of which are singletons. This CDR3 contains 16 residues. The receptor was isolated from a man aged 35 to 55 who had recovered from COVID-19. The chain uses TRBV21-1 and TRBJ1-1; the table calls TRBD1, which could not be checked here. TRBV21-1 is shown as a pseudogene. The sequenced material came from PBMCs or T cells enriched from blood (not recorded which). DNA of the CDR3: TGTGCCAGCAGCAAAGTTCGGACAGGTGAGAACACTGAAGCTTTCTTT. Its protein is CASSKVRTGENTEAFF.